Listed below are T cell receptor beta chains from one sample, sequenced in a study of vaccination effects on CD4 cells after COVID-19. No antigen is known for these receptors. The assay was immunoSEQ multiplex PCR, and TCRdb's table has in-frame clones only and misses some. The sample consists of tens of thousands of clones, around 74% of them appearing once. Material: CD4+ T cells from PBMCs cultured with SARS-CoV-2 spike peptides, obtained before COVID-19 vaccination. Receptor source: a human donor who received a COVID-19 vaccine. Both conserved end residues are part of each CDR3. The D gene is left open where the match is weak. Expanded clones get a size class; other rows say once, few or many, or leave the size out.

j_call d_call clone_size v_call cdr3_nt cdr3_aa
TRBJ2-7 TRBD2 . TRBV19 TGTGCCAGCAGCACCGGGACTAGCGGCTCCTACGAGCAGTACTTC CASSTGTSGSYEQYF
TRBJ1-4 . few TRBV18 TGTGCCAGCTCACCAGCGGGACAAGGAGAAAAACTGTTTTTT CASSPAGQGEKLFF
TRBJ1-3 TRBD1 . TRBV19 TGTGCCAGTAGTATGAGAGGGACAGCGCTCTCTGGAAACACCATATATTTT CASSMRGTALSGNTIYF
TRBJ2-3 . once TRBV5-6 TGTGCCAGCAGCTTGGCCGGGGGGCCCACAGATACGCAGTATTTT CASSLAGGPTDTQYF
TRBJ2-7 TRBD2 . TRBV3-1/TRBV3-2 TGTGCCAGCAGCCAAGTGTCCAGCGGGAGCCTCTACGAGCAGTACTTC CASSQVSSGSLYEQYF
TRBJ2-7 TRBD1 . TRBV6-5 TGTGCCAACTCGAAGGGGACAGGGGGCTACGAGCAGTACTTC CANSKGTGGYEQYF
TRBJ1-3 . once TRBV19 TGTGCCAGTATTGGGCCTCCCTCCTCTGGAAACACCATATATTTT CASIGPPSSGNTIYF
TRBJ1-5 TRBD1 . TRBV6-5 TGTGCCAGCAGTTTAAACAGGGGACATAATCAGCCCCAGCATTTT CASSLNRGHNQPQHF
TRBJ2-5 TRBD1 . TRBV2 TGTGCCAGCAGTGGGGACAGGATCCTAGAGACCCAGTACTTC CASSGDRILETQYF
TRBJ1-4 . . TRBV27 TGTGCCAGCAGTTTATCGTACCTAGACAGGTCTAATGAAAAACTGTTTTTT CASSLSYLDRSNEKLFF
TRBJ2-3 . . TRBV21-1 TGTGCCAGCAGCACCACAGGGGGCGCGGGAGATACGCAGTATTTT CASSTTGGAGDTQYF
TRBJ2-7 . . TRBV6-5 TGTGCCAGCAGTTACGGTCCCGAGCAGTACTTC CASSYGPEQYF
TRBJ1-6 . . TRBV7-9 TGTGCCAGCAGGGGGTACTCCTATAATTCACCCCTCCACTTT CASRGYSYNSPLHF
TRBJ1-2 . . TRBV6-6 TGTGCCAGCAGTAGATCCGGGACGAGTTATGGCTACACCTTC CASSRSGTSYGYTF
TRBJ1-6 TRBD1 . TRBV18 TGTGCCAGCTCACCTCCAGGGGGTTATAGTTCACCCCTCCACTTT CASSPPGGYSSPLHF
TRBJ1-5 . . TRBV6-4 TGTGCCAGCAGTGAAGGAGGGGGTAATCAGCCCCAGCATTTT CASSEGGGNQPQHF
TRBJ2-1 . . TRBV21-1 TGTGCCAGCAGCAAAGTGATGCGGGGGATCTACAATGAGCAGTTCTTC CASSKVMRGIYNEQFF
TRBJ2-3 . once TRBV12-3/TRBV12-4 TGTGCCAGCAGTTTTGAAGGGGTAGATACGCAGTATTTT CASSFEGVDTQYF
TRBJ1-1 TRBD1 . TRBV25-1 TGTGCCAGCAGTGAATCCGATGGACAGGGAGGAGGGAACACTGAAGCTTTCTTT CASSESDGQGGGNTEAFF
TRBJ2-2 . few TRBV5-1 TGCGCCAGCAGCCGAGAGTCGGGCCCGGAGCTGTTTTTT CASSRESGPELFF
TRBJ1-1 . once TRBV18 TGTGCCAGCTCGGGGACGGTTATGAACACTGAAGCTTTCTTT CASSGTVMNTEAFF
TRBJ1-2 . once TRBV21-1 TGTGCCAGCAGCAAGGAGTTTGCGGACAATGGCTACACCTTC CASSKEFADNGYTF
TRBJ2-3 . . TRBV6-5 TGTGCCAGCAGCCCCGAGGCCGGGCCTGGGAGTACGCAGTATTTT CASSPEAGPGSTQYF
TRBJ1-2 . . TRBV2 TGTGCCAGCACCGAGGACACAGGGTATGGCTACACCTTC CASTEDTGYGYTF
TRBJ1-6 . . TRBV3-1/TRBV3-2 TGTGCCAGCAGCCAAGATGGGGGTCATGGGAATTCACCCCTCCACTTT CASSQDGGHGNSPLHF
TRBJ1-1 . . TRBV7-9 TGTGCCAGCAGCTTAGACAGGGAGATGAACACTGAAGCTTTCTTT CASSLDREMNTEAFF
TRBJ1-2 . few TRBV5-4 TGTGCCAGCAGCTCAACAGGCCGGAGCTATGGCTACACCTTC CASSSTGRSYGYTF
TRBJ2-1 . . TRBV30 TGTGCCTGGAGAAGGGTTGCCTACAATGAGCAGTTCTTC CAWRRVAYNEQFF
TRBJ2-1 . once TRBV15 TGTGCCACCAGCAGATTTCTAGAGCCCTACAATGAGCAGTTCTTC CATSRFLEPYNEQFF
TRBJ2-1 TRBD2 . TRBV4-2 TGTGCCTCCGGACTAGCGGGAGGACAGAGCTCCTACAATGAGCAGTTCTTC CASGLAGGQSSYNEQFF
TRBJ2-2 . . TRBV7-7 TGTGCCAGCAGCCAGGGACGGTTACTTAACACCGGGGAGCTGTTTTTT CASSQGRLLNTGELFF
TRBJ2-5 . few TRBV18 TGTGCCAGCTCACATGGACACCAAGAGACCCAGTACTTC CASSHGHQETQYF
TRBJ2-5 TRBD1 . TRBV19 TGTGCCAGTAGTTATGGGACAGCAGAGACCCAGTACTTC CASSYGTAETQYF
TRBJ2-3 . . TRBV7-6 TGTGCCAGCAGCTTACTCGGGGGCCCCAGCACAGATACGCAGTATTTT CASSLLGGPSTDTQYF
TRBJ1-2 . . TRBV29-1 TGCAGCGTTGTCATAGTCGACGGACGGGGCTACACCTTC CSVVIVDGRGYTF
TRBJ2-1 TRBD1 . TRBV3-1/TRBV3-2 TGTGCCAGTCGAAGGCAGGGGACAGGGGATGAGCAGTTCTTC CASRRQGTGDEQFF
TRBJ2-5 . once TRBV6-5 TGTGCCAAGGTCCCTAGCGCTCAAGAGACCCAGTACTTC CAKVPSAQETQYF
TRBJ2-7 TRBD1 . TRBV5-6 TGTGCCAGCAGCTCCACAGGGGGTTACGAGCAGTACTTC CASSSTGGYEQYF
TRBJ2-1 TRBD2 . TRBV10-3 TGTGCCATCAGAGTAACTAGCGGGAGGCACAATGAGCAGTTCTTC CAIRVTSGRHNEQFF
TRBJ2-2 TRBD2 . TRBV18 TGTGCCAGCTCACCCGGGAACGCGGGAGGGCCGATCGGGGAGCTGTTTTTT CASSPGNAGGPIGELFF
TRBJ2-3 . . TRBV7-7 TGTGCCAGCAGCTTAGATGCGACAAACACAGATACGCAGTATTTT CASSLDATNTDTQYF
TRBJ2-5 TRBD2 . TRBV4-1 TGCGCCAGCAGCCAAGGCGGTTTAGCGGGGTTCCAAGAGACCCAGTACTTC CASSQGGLAGFQETQYF
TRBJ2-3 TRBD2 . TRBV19 TGTGCCACTACTAGCGGGAGTATCGTAGATACGCAGTATTTT CATTSGSIVDTQYF
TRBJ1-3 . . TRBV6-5 TGTGCCAGCAGTTACCGCCCAGGGGTGCTTGGAAACACCATATATTTT CASSYRPGVLGNTIYF
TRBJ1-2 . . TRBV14 TGTGCCAGCAGCCAAGCCCTACCAGGTGGGAGGGACTATGGCTACACCTTC CASSQALPGGRDYGYTF
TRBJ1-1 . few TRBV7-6 TGTGCCAGCAGCCGTGTGGGGGGCTCTGAAGCTTTCTTT CASSRVGGSEAFF
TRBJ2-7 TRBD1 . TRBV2 TGTGCCAGCAGTGGTTCGTCAGGGGGCCCACGCGAGCAGTACTTC CASSGSSGGPREQYF
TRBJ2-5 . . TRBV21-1 TGTGCCAGCAGCAAAAGGGGACTAGCGGGAGATCGGGAGACCCAGTACTTC CASSKRGLAGDRETQYF
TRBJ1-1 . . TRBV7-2 TGTGCCAGCAGCCCGACCGTAATGAACACTGAAGCTTTCTTT CASSPTVMNTEAFF
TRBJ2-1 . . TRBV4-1 TGCGCCAGCAGCCAACAGGACCTGGTCTCCTACAATGAGCAGTTCTTC CASSQQDLVSYNEQFF
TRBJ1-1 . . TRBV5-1 TGCGCCAGCAGCCTACAGGGGAACACTGAAGCTTTCTTT CASSLQGNTEAFF
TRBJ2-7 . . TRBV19 TGTGCCAGTAGTACGTACGACAGCCAGTACGAGCAGTACTTC CASSTYDSQYEQYF
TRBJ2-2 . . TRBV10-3 TGTGCCATCACCGCCCGTGGCACCTCGAACACCGGGGAGCTGTTTTTT CAITARGTSNTGELFF
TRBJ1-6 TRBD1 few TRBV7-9 TGTGCCAGCAGCTTCCAGGGGGATAATTCACCCCTCCACTTT CASSFQGDNSPLHF
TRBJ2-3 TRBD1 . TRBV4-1 TGCGCCAGCAGCCAAGATGGGAAAGGGGGCGGTTCTAGCACAGATACGCAGTATTTT CASSQDGKGGGSSTDTQYF
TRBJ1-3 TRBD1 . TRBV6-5 TGTGCCAGCAGGGCCACAGGGGATGCTGGAAACACCATATATTTT CASRATGDAGNTIYF
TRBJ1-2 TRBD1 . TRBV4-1 TGCGCCAGCAGCCAAGCCCGACAGGGGGCCAATGGCTACACCTTC CASSQARQGANGYTF
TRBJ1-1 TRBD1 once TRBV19 TGTGCCAGTAGTGTAAGGACAGGGGACACTGAAGCTTTCTTT CASSVRTGDTEAFF
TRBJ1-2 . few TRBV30 TGTGCCTGGAAGTCCCCAGGGGCGAGGGGCTACACCTTC CAWKSPGARGYTF